One sample yielded the 20 T cell receptor beta chains listed below, sequenced in a study of T-cell reconstitution after alpha-beta-depleted transplantation in children. During its preparation, the TCRbeta library received unique molecular identifiers. TCRdb re-derived calls from the PCR reads in MiXCR, one entry per CDR3 protein. The sample lists over 150,000 distinct CDR3 sequences, about 7% occurring once. Here the sequenced sample was PBMCs, taken before TCRalphabeta/CD19-depleted stem cell transplant. The receptors shown here come from a boy aged 2-15 years with acute lymphoblastic leukemia, due to receive a stem cell transplant.

This clonotype was found many times. The gene calls are TRBV4-3 and TRBJ2-1; 10 nucleotides match TRBD1. Germline CDR1 and CDR2: LGHNA and YSLEER. The CDR3 spans 16 residues. V was clipped by 0 bases and J by 2 bases; unmatched bases: 1. As DNA, the CDR3 is TGCGCCAGCAGCCAAGATGGACAGGGGGCCTACAATGAGCAGTTCTTC. The encoded protein is CASSQDGQGAYNEQFF.

This clonotype was seen repeatedly, ten times or more. The chain carries TRBV27 and TRBJ1-6; perhaps TRBD1 as D (6 bases). The V end lost 2 bases, the J end lost 7 bases, and 12 bases lay between the germline ends. CDR1 is MNHEY, CDR2 SMNVEV, per germline (reference sequence). This CDR3 comprises 15 residues. CDR3 sequence: CASSLTEGVNSPLHF. CDR3 bases: TGTGCCAGCAGTTTAACGGAGGGGGTGAATTCACCCCTCCACTTT.

This clonotype was seen at least ten times. The genes are TRBV29-1 and TRBJ1-1; D call uncertain. The germline V and J ends were trimmed by 7 bases and 1 base, with 7 bases remaining between them. This CDR3 spans 11 amino acids. Germline CDR1 reads SQVTM; CDR2 reads ANQGSEA. Here the CDR3 reads CSGGQNTEAFF. In nucleotides, the CDR3 is TGCAGCGGAGGTCAGAACACTGAAGCTTTCTTT.

This clonotype was counted many times. V gene TRBV7-2 combines with J gene TRBJ2-1; no clear D gene. Germline V lookup: CDR1 SGHTA, CDR2 FQGNSA. The CDR3 sequence is 14 residues long. Trimming removed 1 base at V and 6 bases at J, with 10 bases between. This CDR3 is CASSLVVGPNEQFF. DNA of the CDR3: TGTGCCAGCAGCTTAGTGGTCGGCCCCAATGAGCAGTTCTTC.

Concerning this clonotype: Possible read error: a much larger clone is one base away. The chain employs TRBV29-1 and TRBJ2-1; D is possibly TRBD2 (5 bases). The CDR3 totals 14 residues. Per germline, CDR1 SQVTM and CDR2 ANQGSEA. The ends were cut back, 7 bases at V and 5 bases at J, with 18 bases in the middle. DNA for the CDR3: TGCAGCGCCGAGTGGGCTAGCCCAAACAATGAGCAGTTCTTC. Protein sequence: CSAEWASPNNEQFF.

The chain is built from TRBV12-3 or TRBV12-4 and TRBJ1-5, with 9 bases aligning to TRBD1. The length of the CDR3 is 17 residues. The V and J ends lost 5 bases and 4 bases, in that order; junction bases with no gene match: 12. The CDR3 protein is CASSPGTGQPLNQPQHF. As DNA, the CDR3 is TGTGCCAGCAGTCCAGGGACAGGGCAACCCCTAAATCAGCCCCAGCATTTT.

The CDR3 loop is CASSRTERQPQHF. As DNA, the CDR3 is TGTGCCAGCAGTCGGACAGAGAGACAGCCCCAGCATTTT. The chain carries TRBV6-2 or TRBV6-3 and TRBJ1-5; possibly TRBD1 for D (6 bases). The V and J ends lost 5 bases and 7 bases respectively, with 12 bases between them. There are 13 residues in the CDR3. Germline lookup yields CDR1 MNHEY and CDR2 SVGEGT.

This clonotype turned up a few times. CDR3 DNA sequence: TGTGCCAGCAGCCAAGCCCGTGTCGGACAGAGCTCCTACGAGCAGTACTTC. Its protein product is CASSQARVGQSSYEQYF. The chain links TRBV4-2 to TRBJ2-7; perhaps TRBD1 as D (6 bases). Looked up from germline, CDR1 is LGHNA and CDR2 is YNFKEQ. V was pared by 1 base and J by 0 bases, with 16 bases between. The CDR3 runs to 17 residues.

In its sample, this clonotype was seen a few times. This chain links TRBV11-3 with TRBJ2-4, with TRBD1 matching 10 bases. The CDR3 is made up of 17 amino acids. Germline V gene lookup returns CDR1 SGHNT and CDR2 YENEEA. Trimming removed 1 base from V and 3 bases from J; junction bases left unmatched: 6. The CDR3 loop reads CASSLATGGSGKNIQYF. In DNA, the CDR3 is TGTGCCAGCAGCTTAGCGACAGGGGGCTCAGGCAAAAACATTCAGTACTTC.

Ten or more counts support this clonotype. The chain combines TRBV20-1 with TRBJ2-7, with TRBD2 matching 12 bases. With V trimmed by 6 bases and J by 5 bases, 5 bases remained unmatched. Per germline, CDR1 DFQATT and CDR2 SNEGSKA (reference sequence). The CDR3 has 13 residues. The CDR3 reads CSATTSGSNEQYF. The CDR3 DNA sequence: TGCAGTGCAACGACTAGCGGGAGCAACGAGCAGTACTTC.

This clonotype has a count of ten or more. This chain joins TRBV29-1 and TRBJ2-2, with D perhaps TRBD1 (5 bases). The V gene's germline CDR1 is SQVTM and CDR2 ANQGSEA. V lost 6 bases and J 4 bases, leaving 15 bases between the germline ends. The CDR3 covers 14 residues. The CDR3 DNA reads TGCAGCGTCAAAGCGCAGGGCGTCACCGGGGAGCTGTTTTTT. It is translated as CSVKAQGVTGELFF.

This clonotype was found many times. The CDR3 coding sequence is TGTGCCAGCAGTTGGACAGGGCGAAGCGGGGAGCTGTTTTTT. Its protein product is CASSWTGRSGELFF. The gene calls are TRBV25-1 and TRBJ2-2; 8 bases fit TRBD1. The CDR3 loop spans 14 amino acids. V lost 5 bases to trimming and J lost 7 bases; unmatched junction nucleotides: 6. Per germline, CDR1 MGHDK and CDR2 SYGVNS.

This clonotype was counted many times. J is TRBJ2-7 and V is TRBV12-3 or TRBV12-4; TRBD2 might be the D (5 bases). The germline V and J ends were trimmed by 6 bases and 7 bases, with 19 bases remaining between them. The CDR3 length is 14 residues. This chain's CDR3 is CASSPRGGPDEQYF. In DNA form, the CDR3 reads TGTGCCAGCAGCCCGCGCGGAGGACCAGATGAGCAGTACTTC.

This clonotype has at least ten counts. V usage is TRBV10-3 and J usage is TRBJ1-2; TRBD1 matches 8 bases. The CDR3 has 14 amino acids. J gave up 6 bases and V 8 bases, and 11 bases lay outside the gene matches. Germline CDR1 is ENHRY and CDR2 is SYGVKD. The CDR3 coding sequence is TGTGCCATCGCAAAAGGACAGGGCAGGGATGGCTACACCTTC. This translates into CAIAKGQGRDGYTF.

This clonotype was seen repeatedly, ten times or more. The J gene is TRBJ2-1, the V gene TRBV7-2; tentatively, D is TRBD1 (6 bases). This CDR3 has 13 residues. CDR1 and CDR2 from the germline V gene are SGHTA and FQGNSA. V lost 8 bases to trimming and J lost 4 bases, with 12 bases between them. The CDR3 nucleotides are TGTGCCAGCTCCGGGACAATGTACAATGAGCAGTTCTTC. It encodes CASSGTMYNEQFF.

This clonotype has just a few counts. The V call is TRBV30, the J call TRBJ1-2; D might be TRBD1 (6 bases). The V gene lost 5 bases and the J gene lost 8 bases, with 12 bases spanning the gap. Germline V gives CDR1 GTSNPN, CDR2 SVGIG (reference sequence). This CDR3 is built from 11 residues. CDR3 sequence: CAWGTNGGYTF. CDR3 coding DNA: TGTGCCTGGGGGACAAACGGGGGCTACACCTTC.

The chain recombines TRBV20-1 with TRBJ2-1, with 12 positions matching TRBD1. The germline gives CDR1 DFQATT, CDR2 SNEGSKA (reference sequence). V lost 1 base and J lost 5; bases outside the gene matches: 6. The CDR3 consists of 16 residues. The CDR3 nucleotides read TGCAGTGCTAGAGCGAGGGACAGGGGGCTGGACAATGAGCAGTTCTTC. Amino acid sequence: CSARARDRGLDNEQFF.

Concerning this clonotype itself: Being one base from a much bigger clone, this may be a read error. The chain carries TRBV4-2 and TRBJ2-2; D assignment may be TRBD1 or TRBD2 (5 bases each). This CDR3 comprises 16 residues. V shed 4 bases and J shed 1 base, with 13 bases lying between them. CDR1 is LGHNA and CDR2 is YNFKEQ in the germline V gene. The CDR3: CASSPGTQWNTGELFF. CDR3 nucleotide sequence: TGTGCCAGCAGCCCCGGGACCCAATGGAACACCGGGGAGCTGTTTTTT.

This clonotype was counted ten times or more. The rearrangement uses TRBV7-2 and TRBJ2-1; 10 bases are shared with TRBD2. Germline V lookup: CDR1 SGHTA, CDR2 FQGNSA. Trimming removed 3 bases from V and 7 bases from J; junction bases left unmatched: 6. This CDR3 spans 15 amino acids. The CDR3 DNA reads as TGTGCCAGCAGCTTGCTAGCGGGGGAGTGGAATGAGCAGTTCTTC. Translating it yields CASSLLAGEWNEQFF.

This clonotype was seen many times. The gene calls are TRBV9 and TRBJ2-3; D gene uncertain. CDR1 and CDR2 (germline): SGDLS, YYNGEE. The CDR3 is made up of 14 amino acids. V was shortened by 0 bases and J by 3 bases, with 8 bases between the two germline ends. The CDR3 bases are TGTGCCAGCAGCGTAGAGGGTTTTACAGATACGCAGTATTTT. Protein: CASSVEGFTDTQYF.